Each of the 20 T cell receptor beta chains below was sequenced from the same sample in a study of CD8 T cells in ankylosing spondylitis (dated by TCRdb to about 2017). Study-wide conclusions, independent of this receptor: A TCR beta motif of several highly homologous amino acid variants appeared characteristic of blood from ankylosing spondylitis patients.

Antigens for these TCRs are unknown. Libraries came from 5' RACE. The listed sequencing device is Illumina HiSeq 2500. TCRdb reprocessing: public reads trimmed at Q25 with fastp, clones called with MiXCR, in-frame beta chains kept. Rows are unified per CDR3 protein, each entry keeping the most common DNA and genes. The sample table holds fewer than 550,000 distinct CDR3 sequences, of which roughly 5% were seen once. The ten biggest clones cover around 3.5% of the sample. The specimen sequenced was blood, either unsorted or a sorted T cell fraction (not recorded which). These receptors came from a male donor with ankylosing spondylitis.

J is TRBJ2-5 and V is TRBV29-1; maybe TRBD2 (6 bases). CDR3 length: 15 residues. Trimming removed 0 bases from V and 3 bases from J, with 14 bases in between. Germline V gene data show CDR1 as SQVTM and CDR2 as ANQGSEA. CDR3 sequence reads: CSVEDPGTYKETQYF. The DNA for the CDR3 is TGCAGCGTTGAAGATCCTGGGACTTATAAAGAGACCCAGTACTTC.

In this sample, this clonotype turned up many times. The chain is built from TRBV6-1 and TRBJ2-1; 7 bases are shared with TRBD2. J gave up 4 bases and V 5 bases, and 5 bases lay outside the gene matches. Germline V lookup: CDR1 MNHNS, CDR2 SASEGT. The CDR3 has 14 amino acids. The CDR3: CASSRGSRYNEQFF. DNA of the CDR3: TGTGCCAGCAGTCGCGGGAGTAGATACAATGAGCAGTTCTTC.

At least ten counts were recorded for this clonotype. The CDR3 sequence: CASSAGQGANPYGYTF. CDR3 sequence (DNA): TGTGCCAGCAGCGCCGGACAGGGGGCGAACCCGTATGGCTACACCTTC. The chain links TRBV5-5 to TRBJ1-2, with 11 positions matching TRBD1. The germline V gene has CDR1 SGHKS and CDR2 YYEKEE (reference sequence). The CDR3 is made up of 16 amino acids. Trimming took 4 bases from V and 5 from J; bases not matched to a gene: 10.

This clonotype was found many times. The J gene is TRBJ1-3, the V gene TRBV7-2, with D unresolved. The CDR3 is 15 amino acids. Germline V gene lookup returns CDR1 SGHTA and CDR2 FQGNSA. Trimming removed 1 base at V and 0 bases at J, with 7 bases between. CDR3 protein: CASSLVLVSGNTIYF. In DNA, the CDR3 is TGTGCCAGCAGCTTAGTTCTGGTCTCTGGAAACACCATATATTTT.

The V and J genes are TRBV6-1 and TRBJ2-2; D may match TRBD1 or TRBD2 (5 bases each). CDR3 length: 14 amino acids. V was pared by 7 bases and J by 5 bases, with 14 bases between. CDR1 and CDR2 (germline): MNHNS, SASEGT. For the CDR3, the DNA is TGTGCCAGCAACCCCAGTTGGGGGACCGGGGAGCTGTTTTTT. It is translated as CASNPSWGTGELFF.

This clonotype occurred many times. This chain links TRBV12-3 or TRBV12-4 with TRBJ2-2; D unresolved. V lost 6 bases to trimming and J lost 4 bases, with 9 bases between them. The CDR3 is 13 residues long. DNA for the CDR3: TGTGCCAGCAGCCCATTTGCCACCGGGGAGCTGTTTTTT. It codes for CASSPFATGELFF.

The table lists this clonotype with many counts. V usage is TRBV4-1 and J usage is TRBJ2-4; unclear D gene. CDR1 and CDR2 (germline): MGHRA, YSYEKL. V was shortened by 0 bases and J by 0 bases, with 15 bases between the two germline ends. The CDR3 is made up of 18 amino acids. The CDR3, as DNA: TGCGCCAGCAGCCAAGAACGTTATGGCGAACTAGCCAAAAACATTCAGTACTTC. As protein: CASSQERYGELAKNIQYF.

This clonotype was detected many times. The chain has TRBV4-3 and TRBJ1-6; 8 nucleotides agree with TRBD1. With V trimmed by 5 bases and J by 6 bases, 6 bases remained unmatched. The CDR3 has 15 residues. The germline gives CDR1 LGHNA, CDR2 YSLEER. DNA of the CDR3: TGCGCCAGCAGCTTAAGGACAGGGCGTAATTCACCCCTCCACTTT. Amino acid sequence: CASSLRTGRNSPLHF.

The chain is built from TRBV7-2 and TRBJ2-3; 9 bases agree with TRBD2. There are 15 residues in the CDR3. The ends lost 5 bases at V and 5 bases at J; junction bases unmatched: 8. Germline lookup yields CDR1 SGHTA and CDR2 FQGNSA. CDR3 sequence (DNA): TGTGCCAGCAGCCGCACGAGCGGGAGGATAGATACGCAGTATTTT. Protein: CASSRTSGRIDTQYF.

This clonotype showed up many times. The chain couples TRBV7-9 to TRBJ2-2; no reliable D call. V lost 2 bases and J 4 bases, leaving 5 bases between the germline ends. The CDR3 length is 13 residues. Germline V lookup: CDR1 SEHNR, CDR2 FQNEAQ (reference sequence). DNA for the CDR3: TGTGCCAGCAGCTTAAATCCCACCGGGGAGCTGTTTTTT. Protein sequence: CASSLNPTGELFF.

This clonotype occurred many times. The CDR3 protein is CASSLGLGSNSYNSPLHF. In nucleotides, the CDR3 is TGCGCCAGCAGCTTGGGGTTGGGTTCGAACTCCTATAATTCACCCCTCCACTTT. This chain connects TRBV5-1 to TRBJ1-6; D not certain. The V end was cut by 0 bases, the J end by 0 bases, with 13 bases between. The CDR3 extends over 18 amino acids. Germline V gives CDR1 SGHRS, CDR2 YFSETQ.

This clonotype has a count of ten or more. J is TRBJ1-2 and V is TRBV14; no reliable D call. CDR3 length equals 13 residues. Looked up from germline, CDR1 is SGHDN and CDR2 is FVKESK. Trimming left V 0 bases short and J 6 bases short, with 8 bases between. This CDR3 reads CASSQDRRNGYTF. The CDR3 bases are TGTGCCAGCAGCCAAGATCGTCGTAATGGCTACACCTTC.

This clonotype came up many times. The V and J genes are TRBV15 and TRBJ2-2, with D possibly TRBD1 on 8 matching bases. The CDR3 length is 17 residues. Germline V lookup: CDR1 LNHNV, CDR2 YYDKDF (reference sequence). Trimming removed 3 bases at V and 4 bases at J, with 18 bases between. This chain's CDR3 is CATSRGGTGSVTGELFF. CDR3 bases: TGTGCCACCAGCAGGGGGGGGACAGGTTCTGTCACCGGGGAGCTGTTTTTT.

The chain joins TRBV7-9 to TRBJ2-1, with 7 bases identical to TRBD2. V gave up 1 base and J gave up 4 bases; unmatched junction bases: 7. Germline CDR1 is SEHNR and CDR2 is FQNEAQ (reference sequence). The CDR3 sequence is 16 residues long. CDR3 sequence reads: CASSLGGSGFYNEQFF. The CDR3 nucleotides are TGTGCCAGCAGCTTAGGAGGTAGCGGGTTTTACAATGAGCAGTTCTTC.

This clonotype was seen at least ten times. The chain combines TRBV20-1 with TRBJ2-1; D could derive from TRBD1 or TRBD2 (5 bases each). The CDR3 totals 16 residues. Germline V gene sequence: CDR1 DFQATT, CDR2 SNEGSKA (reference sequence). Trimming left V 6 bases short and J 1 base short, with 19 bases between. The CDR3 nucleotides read TGCAGTGCCCGATCGAGGGGCTGGGGTTCCTACAATGAGCAGTTCTTC. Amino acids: CSARSRGWGSYNEQFF.

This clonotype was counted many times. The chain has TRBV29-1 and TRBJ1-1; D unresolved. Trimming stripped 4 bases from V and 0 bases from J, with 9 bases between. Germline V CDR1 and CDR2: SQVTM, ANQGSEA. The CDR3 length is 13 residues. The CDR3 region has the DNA TGCAGCGTTGTGTGGCGGATGAACACTGAAGCTTTCTTT. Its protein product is CSVVWRMNTEAFF.

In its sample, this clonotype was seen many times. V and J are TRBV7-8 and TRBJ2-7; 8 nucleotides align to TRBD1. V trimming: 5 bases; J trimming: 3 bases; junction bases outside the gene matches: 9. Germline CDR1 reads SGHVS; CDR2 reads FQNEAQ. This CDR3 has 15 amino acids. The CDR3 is CASSQGTGGIYEQYF. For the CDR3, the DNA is TGTGCCAGCAGCCAAGGGACAGGAGGGATCTACGAGCAGTACTTC.

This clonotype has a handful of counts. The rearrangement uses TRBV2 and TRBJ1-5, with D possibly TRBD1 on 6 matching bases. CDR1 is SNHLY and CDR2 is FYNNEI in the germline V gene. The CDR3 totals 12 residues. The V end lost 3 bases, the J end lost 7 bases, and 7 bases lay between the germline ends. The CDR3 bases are TGTGCCAGCAGTGACAGGGGACAGCCCCAGCATTTT. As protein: CASSDRGQPQHF. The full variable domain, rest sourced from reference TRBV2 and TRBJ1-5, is EPEVTQTPSHQVTQMGQEVILRCVPISNHLYFYWYRQILGQKVEFLVSFYNNEISEKSEIFDDQFSVERPDGSNFTLKIRSTKLEDSAMYFCASSDRGQPQHFGDGTRLSIL.

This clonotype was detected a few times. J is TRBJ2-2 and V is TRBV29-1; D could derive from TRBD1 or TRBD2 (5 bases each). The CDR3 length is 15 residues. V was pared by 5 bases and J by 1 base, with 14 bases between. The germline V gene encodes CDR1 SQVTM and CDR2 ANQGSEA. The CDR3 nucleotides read TGCAGCGTTTGGAAGAGGGGACGGAACACCGGGGAGCTGTTTTTT. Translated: CSVWKRGRNTGELFF.

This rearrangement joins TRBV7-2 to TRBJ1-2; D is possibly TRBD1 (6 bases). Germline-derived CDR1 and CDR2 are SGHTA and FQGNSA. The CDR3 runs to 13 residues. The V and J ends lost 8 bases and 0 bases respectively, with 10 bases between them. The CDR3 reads CASGAGANYGYTF. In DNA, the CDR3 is TGTGCCAGCGGAGCAGGGGCTAACTATGGCTACACCTTC.